The entry below gives a single TCR beta chain sequence along with its context. Its matching antigen is unknown. Profiling that covered TCR beta VDJ and CDR3 relied on genomic DNA as its template. Each CDR3 protein is one row after TCRdb ran MiXCR on the reads. The repertoire holds about 81,000 distinct CDR3 sequences, with approximately 45% as singletons. The sample originates from a study of CD8+CD57+ T cells in acquired aplastic anemia. At the level of the study: DNA per sorted CD4+ or CD8+ sample ranged about 0.2 to 30 ug, averaging 3.2 ug. The average read count for CD4+ cells in healthy donors was 9 million to 14 million. Whole-study results and caveats: Sharing between patients and controls was observed for around 30 CD8+ CDR3 sequences. Patients and controls were not found to differ significantly in CD8+ Simpson's diversity.

The CDR3 sequence is 12 residues long. V was pared by 1 base and J by 3 bases, with 5 bases between. Germline-derived CDR1 and CDR2 are SGHDT and YYEEEE. The chain recombines TRBV5-6 with TRBJ2-7; D is uncertain. Sequences were obtained from sorted CD4+, CD8+, or CD8+CD57+ T cells (not recorded which) from PBMCs. This TCR derives from a human donor in good health, serving as a control. DNA of the CDR3: TGTGCCAGCAGCTTGACACTCTACGAGCAGTACTTC. Protein: CASSLTLYEQYF.